What follows describes a single T cell receptor (beta chain). The antigen is undetermined. The record originates from a study of pediatric ulcerative colitis. Study results and limitations: Acute severe colitis showed lower rectal diversity from clonal expansions. A couple of rectal clonotypes were found only in ulcerative colitis patients, all of them. Some T cells in rectal biopsies may come from blood, especially with overt colitis.

The rectum was sampled with one to two pinch biopsies at colonoscopy. Ulcerative colitis patients received no immunosuppressive medication before the diagnostic colonoscopy. Clones were read by immunoSEQ multiplex PCR, and TCRdb kept only the in-frame ones, dropping some. The data contain around 22,000 clones, 71% of them singletons. The CDR3 consists of 11 residues. The germline CDR1 and CDR2 sequences are LGHNT and FRNRAP. Trimming removed 10 bases at V and 8 bases at J, with 12 bases between. The rearrangement uses TRBV12-5 and TRBJ2-1; no reliable D call. The receptor was derived from a boy aged 10-17 years with severe ulcerative colitis. Sequenced sample: gut tissue. CDR3 in DNA: TGTGCTACCTCCCCTGGCCATGAGCAGTTCTTC. Its protein product is CATSPGHEQFF. Looking up the rest from reference TRBV12-5 and TRBJ2-1 gives the full variable domain: DARVTQTPRHKVTEMGQEVTMRCQPILGHNTVFWYRQTMMQGLELLAYFRNRAPLDDSGMPKDRFSAEMPDATLATLKIQPSEPRDSAVYFCATSPGHEQFFGPGTRLTVL.